This T cell receptor beta chain appears in the sequencing data of a study of T cell responses to AZD1222 COVID-19 vaccine (dated by TCRdb to about 2021). A note on the overall study: TCR sequencing was performed for roughly 250 trial participants, of whom about 200 were given two doses of AZD1222 and some 26 were given two doses of MenACWY control vaccine. Trial participants were enrolled by age into subgroups of 18-55, 56-69 and 70-plus years, and around 150, 29 and 61 TCR-sequenced participants, respectively, were included in these subgroups. Points the paper makes about the study in general: Nearly half of unique spike-specific TCRs reportedly recognized epitopes outside regions mutated in the B.1.351 and B.1.1.7 variants. No day 14 peak-response samples were available, so repertoires were characterized only after the peak T cell response. Only five to seven AZD1222 recipients were SARS-CoV-2 seropositive at baseline, limiting conclusions about previously exposed vaccinees. After two AZD1222 doses, spike-specific TCR breadth and depth were significantly higher than at day 0 and than in MenACWY recipients. The vaccine-associated CD4 TCRs covered the entire spike protein, and the dominant responses fell in regions 160-218 and 743-854. In the small 56-69-year group, the increase in depth fell short of significance, most likely because of low power. Most participants were white British and females outnumbered males, and the authors suggested that clonal diversity may have been underestimated.

The CDR3 regions of human TCRbeta chains were analyzed by immunosequencing. On the study's bioinformatics: Repertoire TCRs were matched against a reference library of SARS-CoV-2-specific TCRs generated with the MIRA antigen-specificity platform. Breadth was defined as the fraction of unique TCRs that were SARS-CoV-2-associated, and depth was defined as the fraction of total T cells that were SARS-CoV-2-associated. Using the MIRA data, each spike-specific TCR was assigned both to the spike region to which the TCR was reactive and to a CD4 or CD8 class. Log10-transformed breadth and depth values were compared by one-way ANOVA with Sidak's multiple comparisons tests. TCRdb took over this immuneACCESS table, retaining in-frame rearrangements with V and J assigned. Such tables are incomplete; in checked studies, under half of the missing clones stem from an unresolved V gene, and the remainder is unexplained. That table gives V, J and clone size, and the DNA gave D and trimming. Within this sample are about 180,000 clones, with under 95% of them counted one time only. The biggest ten clones account for roughly 1.7% of the sample.

According to the study, the label for this sample's time point signals: about 28 days (+/-7) after the second vaccine dose. AZD1222 recipients given second doses at about 4 weeks or at about 12 weeks were pooled, since spike-specific TCR depth and breadth were not found to differ between the two schedules. Samples from vaccinated people were obtained from the UK trials COV001 and COV002, which included a single-blind randomized controlled phase 2/3 trial of AZD1222 (ChAdOx1 nCoV-19) in healthy adults. For TCRbeta chain sequencing, PBMC samples from trial participants were taken at day 0 and at day 28 after the second dose. Details on this clone: The clone's antigen remains unknown. Per-nucleotide qualities are absent, and no much larger clonotype sits a single base away.

Spanning cysteine to phenylalanine, the CDR3 consists of 14 amino acids. Only the CDR3 DNA is retained, 42 bases long and in frame from the first base. V trim: 3 bases; J trim: 5 bases; unmatched bases: 5. CDR1 SEHNR and CDR2 FQNEAQ were looked up in the germline V gene (reference sequence). The V and J genes are TRBV7-9 and TRBJ2-7; 9 central nucleotides agree with TRBD2. The source is an adult who received the AZD1222 COVID-19 vaccine. The source material was peripheral blood, sampled 28 days after the second AZD1222 dose. The CDR3 region has the sequence CASSLDGTSHEQYF. The DNA sequence reads TGTGCCAGCAGCTTGGACGGGACTAGCCACGAGCAGTACTTC.